This record concerns one T cell receptor (beta chain) sequence. This sample is part of a study of T cell responses to AZD1222 COVID-19 vaccine. This CDR3 comprises 19 residues. The V end lost 4 bases, the J end lost 4 bases, and 25 bases lay between the germline ends. CDR1 is SGHVS and CDR2 is FQNEAQ in the germline V gene. Assay: immunoSEQ multiplex PCR; the TCRdb copy retains only in-frame clones and omits some. The sample holds 90,000 to 100,000 clones, about 85% seen once. The sequence was collected from an adult who received the AZD1222 COVID-19 vaccine. The chain couples TRBV7-8 to TRBJ2-2, with a tentative D call TRBD2 (6 bases). The source was peripheral blood, collected 28 days after the second AZD1222 dose. The chain's CDR3 is CASSSPRSVGTGSTGELFF. The CDR3 nucleotides are TGTGCCAGCAGCTCTCCACGGTCGGTGGGGACCGGGAGCACCGGGGAGCTGTTTTTT.